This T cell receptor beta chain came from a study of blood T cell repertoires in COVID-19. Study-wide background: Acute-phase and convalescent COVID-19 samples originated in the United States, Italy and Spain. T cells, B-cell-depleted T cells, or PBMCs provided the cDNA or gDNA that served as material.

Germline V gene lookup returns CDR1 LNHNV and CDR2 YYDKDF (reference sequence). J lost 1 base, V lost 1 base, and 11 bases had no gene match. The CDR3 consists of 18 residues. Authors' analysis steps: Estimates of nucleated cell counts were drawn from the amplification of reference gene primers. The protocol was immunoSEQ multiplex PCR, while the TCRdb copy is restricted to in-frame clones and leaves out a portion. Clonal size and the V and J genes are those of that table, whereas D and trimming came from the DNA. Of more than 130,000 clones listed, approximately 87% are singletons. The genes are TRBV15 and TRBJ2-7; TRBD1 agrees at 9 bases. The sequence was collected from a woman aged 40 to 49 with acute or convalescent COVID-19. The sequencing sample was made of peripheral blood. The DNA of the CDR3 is TGTGCCACCAGCAGAGGAAGAGGGAGGGGACAGGGATCCTACGAGCAGTACTTC. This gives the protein CATSRGRGRGQGSYEQYF.